This T cell receptor beta chain was identified in a study of CD8 T cells in ankylosing spondylitis (dated by TCRdb to 2015 to 2018). At the level of the whole study: T cell receptor beta repertoires were profiled in healthy donors and ankylosing spondylitis patients so that disease-linked TCR variants could be found. In total, the full study cohort was made up of roughly 110 healthy donors and about two dozen ankylosing spondylitis patients. Peripheral blood was sampled, and synovial fluid was also collected from ankylosing spondylitis patients.

The sequencer listed for this sample is Illumina HiSeq 2500. TCR beta libraries were prepared by quantitative 5'-RACE with molecular barcodes. The authors' pipeline ran thus. A new computational method based on a probabilistic model of VDJ rearrangement was used to identify disease-linked TCR variants. TCRdb's own reprocessing of the public reads used fastp at Q25 and MiXCR and kept productive beta chains. Each CDR3 protein appears once, grouped with its most common genes and DNA. These V and J calls originate from TCRdb's pipeline instead of the authors' own analysis. This sample lists some 250,000 distinct CDR3 sequences; 8.6% were detected once. The ten largest account for around 6.8% of the sample. Clipping removes 3 bases from V and 1 base from J, with 12 as the unmatched junction base count. The CDR3 covers 18 residues, taking in both the cysteine and the phenylalanine. Just CDR3 DNA is preserved here, 54 bases in frame from base 1.

In this sample, this clonotype turned up a few times. Its specific antigen is unknown. No qualities accompany the bases; no much larger clone lies one base away. Results the study describes overall, beyond this receptor: Significant enrichment of the disease-linked clones was reported in matched synovial fluid samples from ankylosing spondylitis patients. Blood from ankylosing spondylitis patients appeared to be characterized by a TCR beta motif made up of seven or eight highly homologous amino acid variants. Some TCR beta motif variants had previously been reported in synovial fluid and blood of reactive arthritis patients, which suggested common disease-initiation mechanisms. A CD8+ phenotype was shown by the disease-linked clones, which were found at relatively low frequencies in peripheral blood.

The receptor comes from a male donor with ankylosing spondylitis or in good health (not recorded which). Material for sequencing was blood, either unsorted or a sorted T cell fraction (not recorded which). The V and J segments used are TRBV12-3 or TRBV12-4 and TRBJ1-5, with 7 bases aligning to TRBD1. The DNA sequence follows: TGTGCCAGCAGTTTTGAACGCCAAGACAGGGACAGCAATCAGCCCCAGCATTTT. This encodes CASSFERQDRDSNQPQHF.